These T cell receptor beta chains were read from a single sample in a study of blood T cell repertoires in COVID-19. Repertoires were generated with immunoSEQ multiplex PCR, while TCRdb's copy carries only in-frame clones and drops some. Among hundreds of thousands of clones listed, around 87% were seen once. Material for sequencing was PBMCs or T cells enriched from blood (not recorded which). These receptors all stem from a man aged 30 to 45 who had recovered from COVID-19. CDR3s leave out the opening cysteine and the closing phenylalanine or tryptophan. The order of the fields is J gene, V gene, clone size, CDR3 protein. Only part of the rows carry a size: once, few, many, or a class if the clone is expanded.

TRBJ2-7 | TRBV6-5 | . | ASRSGQGYEQY
TRBJ2-7 | TRBV27 | . | ASSLRGSGAYEQY
TRBJ2-7 | TRBV6-5 | few | APTPSGRSYEQY
TRBJ1-4 | TRBV2 | . | ASKPGTGDEKLF
TRBJ2-3 | TRBV5-1 | . | ASSLGSSGSTDTQY
TRBJ2-7 | TRBV27 | . | ASSFSEAGGVYEQY
TRBJ2-1 | TRBV27 | . | ATPRGSNEQF
TRBJ2-1 | TRBV2 | . | ASTGTSGIINEQF
TRBJ1-5 | TRBV18 | . | ASSPGIADQPQH
TRBJ2-1 | TRBV28 | . | ASRLKGILF
TRBJ1-1 | TRBV6-5 | . | ASSYSWTGNTEAF
TRBJ1-5 | TRBV6-2/TRBV6-3 | . | ASSYIGQGPNQPQH
TRBJ2-1 | TRBV4-1 | . | ASSQEAPHNEQF
TRBJ1-4 | TRBV30 | few | AWSPTSGATNEKLF
TRBJ2-7 | TRBV5-1 | . | ASSFPTSGSNEQY
TRBJ1-1 | TRBV10-1 | . | ASSFTGGRTF
TRBJ2-1 | TRBV28 | . | ASGLAGSNEQF
TRBJ1-6 | TRBV13 | . | ASSLRGPRGDLLPLH
TRBJ2-5 | TRBV18 | . | ASSPGGETQY
TRBJ2-5 | TRBV2 | . | ASSTGGGETQY
TRBJ2-7 | TRBV11-2 | . | ASRPIDTSYEQY
TRBJ2-7 | TRBV7-2 | . | ASSSSVVYEQY
TRBJ2-7 | TRBV30 | . | AWSVGGAYEQY
TRBJ2-5 | TRBV14 | . | ASSLGRQETQY
TRBJ2-1 | TRBV19 | . | ASSPGTGLGEQF
TRBJ1-2 | TRBV21-1 | once | ASSFRRQGEYGYT
TRBJ2-7 | TRBV7-9 | . | ASSFSGAPYEQY
TRBJ1-2 | TRBV18 | . | ASSLTANGGYGYT
TRBJ2-5 | TRBV28 | . | ASSSVTGPQETQY
TRBJ1-6 | TRBV7-9 | once | ASSSVGGETLH
TRBJ2-2 | TRBV20-1 | once | SASPSRGFTGELF
TRBJ1-5 | TRBV18 | . | ASSPKGDRVSNQPQH
TRBJ2-7 | TRBV6-5 | . | ASTPLPGLSYEQY
TRBJ2-5 | TRBV19 | . | ASSPLLVKETQY
TRBJ1-4 | TRBV5-1 | . | ASSSRGEGEKLF